The 2 T cell receptor beta chains listed next were all sequenced from one sample in a study of CD8 T cells in Susac syndrome (dated by TCRdb to about 2019). Library preparation employed the immunoSEQ multiplex PCR assay. RNA was extracted with the RNeasy kit and about 0.5 to 1 ug was reverse transcribed using random hexamers. The public reads were reprocessed in TCRdb via fastp at Q25 and MiXCR, keeping in-frame beta chains. Identical CDR3 proteins give one entry, which carries the most common genes and DNA. The sample has around 170,000 distinct CDR3 sequences on record, 94% of them singletons. The ten largest clones capture roughly 0.12% of the sample. Sequenced input: CD4+ T cells from PBMCs. The receptor source for this set is a human donor with Susac syndrome.

The gene calls are TRBV9 and TRBJ2-7; 8 nucleotides align to TRBD2. From germline, CDR1 is SGDLS and CDR2 YYNGEE. Trimming at V came to 4 bases and at J to 0 bases, leaving 9 bases not matched to a gene. The CDR3 has 16 amino acids. This chain's CDR3 is CASSPSAGGLSYEQYF. The CDR3, as DNA: TGTGCCAGCAGCCCAAGTGCGGGGGGACTCTCCTACGAGCAGTACTTC.

The chain has TRBV3-1 and TRBJ2-3, with 9 nucleotides matching TRBD2. There are 15 residues in the CDR3. V shed 4 bases, J shed 4 bases, and the junction held 6 bases outside the gene matches. CDR1 is LGHDT and CDR2 is YNNKEL in the germline V gene (reference sequence). The CDR3 protein is CASSLRGGQSDTQYF. The CDR3 DNA reads as TGTGCCAGCAGCCTGCGGGGGGGCCAGTCAGATACGCAGTATTTT.